This T cell receptor beta chain was captured by sequencing in a study of naive and memory T cell subsets. Two oligonucleotides, mixed equimolar, formed the beta constant-region primer covering TRBC1 and TRBC2. Ligated cDNA was amplified by four rounds of PCR with nested alpha and beta constant-region primers and SP2. TCRdb re-called the UMI-ligation and nested PCR reads through MiXCR, storing one row per CDR3 protein. Of 8,500 to 10,000 distinct CDR3 sequences listed, about 6% were seen once; the top ten hold approximately 50%. The CDR3 totals 15 residues. Looked up from germline, CDR1 is SGHTA and CDR2 is FQGNSA. The V end lost 2 bases, the J end lost 1 base, and 11 bases lay between the germline ends. Sorting gates: effector memory CD45RA-CD27-, EMRA CD45RA+CD27-.

The receptor comes from a human donor in good health. V usage is TRBV7-2 and J usage is TRBJ1-1, with D unclear. Sequenced input: CD4+ TEMRA cells from blood. Subset given: effector memory re-expressing CD45RA, CD45RA+ CD27-. The CDR3, as DNA: TGTGCCAGCAGCTTATCAGTAGGCACGAACACTGAAGCTTTCTTT. Protein: CASSLSVGTNTEAFF.